One sample yielded the 14 T cell receptor beta chains listed below, sequenced in a study of regulatory T cells in long-lasting Graves disease. Stated time point: newly diagnosed GD, antithyroid drugs for less than 3 months. Preparation of the TCR library used RNA extracted from PBMCs. Researchers made TCR beta libraries by using iRepertoire HTBI primers and running Arm-PCR on CDR3 regions. Each CDR3 protein gets one entry after TCRdb re-called the multiplex PCR reads with MiXCR. Counted here are 500,000 or so distinct CDR3 sequences, 15% to 20% occurring once; the ten biggest clones make up over 9%. The same data also went into a second study, on T cells in Graves' hyperthyroidism and ophthalmopathy.

Sequenced material: peripheral blood mononuclear cells (PBMCs), taken at new diagnosis, from a patient treated with antithyroid drugs. All receptors derive from a man aged 40-55 years with Graves disease.

This clonotype was seen repeatedly, ten times or more. The chain couples TRBV6-2 or TRBV6-3 to TRBJ2-1; TRBD2 matches at 9 bases. J gave up 3 bases and V 3 bases, and 0 bases lay outside the gene matches. Germline values: CDR1 MNHEY, CDR2 SVGEGT. The CDR3 contains 14 residues. In DNA form, the CDR3 reads TGTGCCAGCAGTTATAGCGGGAGCTACAATGAGCAGTTCTTC. It yields the protein CASSYSGSYNEQFF.

The table lists this clonotype with many counts. The chain employs TRBV27 and TRBJ2-7; D gene unclear. CDR3 length: 13 amino acids. V lost 3 bases and J lost 2, with 8 bases in between. Germline CDR1 is MNHEY and CDR2 is SMNVEV (reference sequence). The CDR3 coding sequence is TGTGCCAGCAGTTTCCAGGCCGCCTACGAGCAGTACTTC. This codes for CASSFQAAYEQYF.

About this clonotype: The CDR3 ends on some other residue instead of the conserved phenylalanine or tryptophan, so this is likely a read error. The CDR3 bases are TGTGCCAGCAGTAGGGGACAGGGCTATGGCTACACCCTC. Amino acids: CASSRGQGYGYTL. The chain uses TRBV2 and TRBJ1-2; 9 bases line up with TRBD1. V shed 5 bases and J 4 bases; nucleotides not matched to a gene: 2. The length of the CDR3 is 13 residues. Looked up from germline, CDR1 is SNHLY and CDR2 is FYNNEI.

The chain is built from TRBV14 and TRBJ1-6; 10 bases map to TRBD1. The germline V gene encodes CDR1 SGHDN and CDR2 FVKESK. Unmatched junction bases numbered 8, after V lost 3 bases and J lost 9 bases. The CDR3 runs to 16 residues. The CDR3, as DNA: TGTGCCAGCAGCCATCGAGTAGGACAGGGGGTTTCACCCCTCCACTTT. Translated: CASSHRVGQGVSPLHF.

This clonotype was observed at least ten times. The V gene is TRBV2, the J gene TRBJ1-1; the D gene is possibly TRBD1 (6 bases). This CDR3 contains 13 residues. Germline V lookup: CDR1 SNHLY, CDR2 FYNNEI. Trimming removed 6 bases from V and 5 bases from J, with 13 bases in between. The CDR3 region has the DNA TGTGCCAGCAGGACCGACAGGTTAACTGAAGCTTTCTTT. Amino acid sequence: CASRTDRLTEAFF. The full variable domain, its missing parts supplied by reference TRBV2 and TRBJ1-1, is EPEVTQTPSHQVTQMGQEVILRCVPISNHLYFYWYRQILGQKVEFLVSFYNNEISEKSEIFDDQFSVERPDGSNFTLKIRSTKLEDSAMYFCASRTDRLTEAFFGQGTRLTVV.

This clonotype showed up many times. The CDR3 ends on some other residue instead of the conserved phenylalanine or tryptophan, so this is likely a read error. V usage is TRBV2 and J usage is TRBJ2-3; 13 bases are shared with TRBD2. J was trimmed by 5 bases and V by 4 bases; bases with no gene match: 6. The CDR3 is made up of 16 amino acids. Per the germline V gene, CDR1 is SNHLY and CDR2 is FYNNEI. DNA for the CDR3: TGTGCCAGCAGTGTCGGACTAGCGGGAGCGGGAGATACGCAGTATTCT. Its protein product is CASSVGLAGAGDTQYS.

This clonotype was counted once. A much larger clone is a single base away; this may be a read error. The rearrangement uses TRBV7-9 and TRBJ2-1; D gene unclear. Trimming shortened V by 0 bases and J by 2 bases, and 14 bases separated the two germline ends. The length of the CDR3 is 17 residues. CDR1 SEHNR and CDR2 FQNEAQ come from the germline V gene (reference sequence). The chain's CDR3 is CASSLAFAQLAYNEQFF. The CDR3 coding sequence is TGTGCCAGCAGCTTAGCGTTTGCTCAGCTTGCCTACAATGAGCAGTTCTTC.

Concerning this clonotype itself: An end of the junction does not agree with germline; a read error may underlie this. This chain joins TRBV6-5 and TRBJ2-7; weak D call: TRBD2 (6 bases). The germline V gene encodes CDR1 MNHEY and CDR2 SVGAGI. This CDR3 comprises 16 residues. This CDR3 is CAISYHFGTDEYEQYF. CDR3 coding DNA: TGTGCCATCAGTTACCATTTCGGGACTGATGAATACGAGCAGTACTTC.

This clonotype was picked up many times. The gene calls are TRBV12-5 and TRBJ2-3, with TRBD2 matching 7 bases. The CDR3 has 14 amino acids. The germline CDR1 and CDR2 sequences are LGHNT and FRNRAP. With V trimmed by 3 bases and J by 5 bases, 5 bases remained unmatched. CDR3 region: CASGLEREVDTQYF. CDR3 coding DNA: TGTGCTAGTGGTTTAGAGCGGGAAGTAGATACGCAGTATTTT. Together with reference TRBV12-5 and TRBJ2-3, the CDR3 gives the full variable domain: DARVTQTPRHKVTEMGQEVTMRCQPILGHNTVFWYRQTMMQGLELLAYFRNRAPLDDSGMPKDRFSAEMPDATLATLKIQPSEPRDSAVYFCASGLEREVDTQYFGPGTRLTVL.

The chain is built from TRBV28 and TRBJ2-2, with 7 bases aligning to TRBD1. Germline values: CDR1 MDHEN, CDR2 SYDVKM. This CDR3 region has 14 residues. J was trimmed by 4 bases and V by 7 bases; bases with no gene match: 6. Here the CDR3 reads CASTQTGVTGELFF. DNA for the CDR3: TGTGCCAGCACCCAAACAGGGGTCACCGGGGAGCTGTTTTTT.

This clonotype showed up just a few times. The V and J genes are TRBV27 and TRBJ2-1, with 12 bases that match TRBD1. Per germline, CDR1 MNHEY and CDR2 SMNVEV (reference sequence). Germline trimming cut 2 bases from V and 8 bases from J; bases unmatched to any gene: 13. CDR3 length: 18 amino acids. CDR3 loop: CASSLRSGLGQGADEQFF. CDR3 coding DNA: TGTGCCAGCAGTTTAAGGTCCGGACTGGGACAGGGGGCCGATGAGCAGTTCTTC.

The chain carries TRBV10-3 and TRBJ2-1; 8 nucleotides agree with TRBD2. CDR1 and CDR2 (germline): ENHRY, SYGVKD. The CDR3 loop spans 13 amino acids. Trimming cost V 0 bases and J 15 bases; bases outside gene matches: 7. The CDR3 sequence is CAISESNGRALFF. The CDR3 nucleotides read TGTGCCATCAGTGAGTCGAACGGGAGGGCCCTGTTCTTC.

This clonotype was counted at least ten times. V and J are TRBV20-1 and TRBJ2-3; 9 bases align to TRBD2. This CDR3 is built from 15 residues. Germline CDR1 DFQATT, CDR2 SNEGSKA (reference sequence). With 5 bases clipped from V and 2 bases from J, the junction kept 8 bases outside the gene matches. Written as DNA, the CDR3 is TGCAGTGCTGGGGGAGCGGGAGGAAACACAGATACGCAGTATTTT. It yields the protein CSAGGAGGNTDTQYF.

The J gene is TRBJ2-7, the V gene TRBV18; perhaps TRBD2 as D (5 bases). Trimming stripped 2 bases from V and 1 base from J, with 12 bases between. The CDR3 has 15 residues. Germline V gives CDR1 KGHSH, CDR2 LQKENI. For the CDR3, the DNA is TGTGCCAGCTCACCAGGTCTCTCGGGGTCCTACGAGCAGTACTTC. It specifies CASSPGLSGSYEQYF. The full variable domain, its missing parts supplied by reference TRBV18 and TRBJ2-7, is NAGVMQNPRHLVRRRGQEARLRCSPMKGHSHVYWYRQLPEEGLKFMVYLQKENIIDESGMPKERFSAEFPKEGPSILRIQQVVRGDSAAYFCASSPGLSGSYEQYFGPGTRLTVT.